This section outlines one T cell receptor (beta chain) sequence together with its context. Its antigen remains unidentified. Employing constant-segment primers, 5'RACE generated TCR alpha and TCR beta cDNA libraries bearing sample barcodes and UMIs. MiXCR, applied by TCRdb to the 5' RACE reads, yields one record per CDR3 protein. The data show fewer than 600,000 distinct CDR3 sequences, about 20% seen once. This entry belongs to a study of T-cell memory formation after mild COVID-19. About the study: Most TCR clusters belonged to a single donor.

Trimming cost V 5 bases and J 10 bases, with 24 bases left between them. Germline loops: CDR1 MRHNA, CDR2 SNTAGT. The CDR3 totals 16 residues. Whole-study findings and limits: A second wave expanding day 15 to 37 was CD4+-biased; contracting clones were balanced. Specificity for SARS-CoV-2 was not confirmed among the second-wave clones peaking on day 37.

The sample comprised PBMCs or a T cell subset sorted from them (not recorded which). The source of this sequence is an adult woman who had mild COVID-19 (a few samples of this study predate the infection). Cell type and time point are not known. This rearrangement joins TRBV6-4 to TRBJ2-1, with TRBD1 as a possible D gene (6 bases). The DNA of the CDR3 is TGTGCCAGCAGTAACTTACAGGGTATCCCATCCGGGGAGCAGTTCTTC. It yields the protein CASSNLQGIPSGEQFF.